A single sample gave rise to the 9 T cell receptor beta chains below, sequenced in a study of shared clonotypes between healthy human individuals. Some clones are missing from TCRdb's copy, which holds only in-frame ones; the method was immunoSEQ multiplex PCR. The sample includes more than 1,200,000 clones, about 98.5% of them seen just once. Sequencing was performed on naive CD4+ T cells sorted from blood. Described subset: CD45RA+ positively selected. The receptors shown here come from a man younger than 40 in good health.

The rearrangement links TRBV7-9 to TRBJ1-3; 8 bases map to TRBD1. CDR1 and CDR2 (germline): SEHNR, FQNEAQ (reference sequence). The CDR3 is 17 amino acids. The junction had 9 bases not matched to a gene; V was cut back by 5 bases and J by 0 bases. CDR3 region: CASSAVDRDYSGNTIYF. As DNA, the CDR3 is TGTGCCAGCAGCGCGGTGGACAGGGATTACTCTGGAAACACCATATATTTT. Full variable domain (rest looked up from reference TRBV7-9 and TRBJ1-3): DTGVSQNPRHKITKRGQNVTFRCDPISEHNRLYWYRQTLGQGPEFLTYFQNEAQLEKSRLLSDRFSAERPKGSFSTLEIQRTEQGDSAMYLCASSAVDRDYSGNTIYFGEGSWLTVV.

This clone appeared a single time. The chain employs TRBV6-5 and TRBJ2-7, with D perhaps matching TRBD1 or TRBD2 (5 bases each). This CDR3 is 14 amino acids long. The V end was cut by 6 bases, the J end by 3 bases, with 15 bases between. Looked up from germline, CDR1 is MNHEY and CDR2 is SVGAGI. The CDR3 reads CASSRDLNFYEQYF. The CDR3 DNA is TGTGCCAGCAGCCGGGACCTCAACTTCTACGAGCAGTACTTC.

This clone was seen a single time. Other nucleotide sequences from this sample produce the same CDR3. The V call is TRBV6-5, the J call TRBJ1-4; 7 positions agree with TRBD1. Germline trimming cut 2 bases from V and 4 bases from J; bases unmatched to any gene: 4. The germline CDR1 and CDR2 sequences are MNHEY and SVGAGI. The CDR3 is made up of 15 amino acids. Here the CDR3 DNA reads TGTGCCAGCAGTTACCGGACAGGCAGTAATGAAAAACTGTTTTTT. Amino acids: CASSYRTGSNEKLFF.

The genes are TRBV27 and TRBJ2-5; perhaps TRBD2 as D (6 bases). Germline V gene sequence: CDR1 MNHEY, CDR2 SMNVEV (reference sequence). Between the trimmed V and J ends, which lost 3 bases and 5 bases, there was a span of 10 bases. The CDR3 has 13 residues. For the CDR3, the DNA is TGTGCCAGCAGTTTTTCGGGGAGGGAGACCCAGTACTTC. It codes for CASSFSGRETQYF.

This clone is a singleton in its sample. The rearrangement uses TRBV7-9 and TRBJ2-1; D is perhaps TRBD1 or TRBD2 (5 bases each). Germline V gene sequence: CDR1 SEHNR, CDR2 FQNEAQ (reference sequence). V gave up 3 bases and J gave up 2 bases, with 11 bases separating them. The CDR3 spans 15 residues. The DNA of the CDR3 is TGTGCCAGCAGCTTCGGGACGCCGACCTACAATGAGCAGTTCTTC. Translated, it gives CASSFGTPTYNEQFF.

The V gene is TRBV2, the J gene TRBJ2-1; 8 nucleotides match TRBD1. The length of the CDR3 is 15 residues. V lost 6 bases to trimming and J lost 4 bases; unmatched junction nucleotides: 8. Per the germline V gene, CDR1 is SNHLY and CDR2 is FYNNEI. The CDR3 nucleotides read TGTGCCAGCAGCGCGGACAGGGCAACTTACAATGAGCAGTTCTTC. Translation: CASSADRATYNEQFF.

The J gene is TRBJ2-2, the V gene TRBV15, with 8 bases aligning to TRBD2. Germline V gene sequence: CDR1 LNHNV, CDR2 YYDKDF (reference sequence). This CDR3 contains 16 residues. The ends lost 3 bases at V and 3 bases at J; junction bases unmatched: 6. The CDR3 sequence: CATSSSLAGYTGELFF. Written as DNA, the CDR3 is TGTGCCACCAGCAGTAGTCTAGCGGGCTACACCGGGGAGCTGTTTTTT. Filled out from reference TRBV15 and TRBJ2-2, the complete variable domain reads DAMVIQNPRYQVTQFGKPVTLSCSQTLNHNVMYWYQQKSSQAPKLLFHYYDKDFNNEADTPDNFQSRRPNTSFCFLDIRSPGLGDTAMYLCATSSSLAGYTGELFFGEGSRLTVL.

Concerning this clone: At the DNA level, this CDR3 is encoded by other sequences in the same sample as well. The chain is built from TRBV2 and TRBJ2-2; 9 bases agree with TRBD1. CDR3 length equals 15 residues. V was pared by 6 bases and J by 2 bases, with 4 bases of the junction left unmatched. Germline V gene sequence: CDR1 SNHLY, CDR2 FYNNEI. This CDR3 reads CASREDRGNTGELFF. DNA of the CDR3: TGTGCCAGCAGGGAGGACAGGGGCAACACCGGGGAGCTGTTTTTT.

This clone was recorded once. This sequence joins TRBV25-1 and TRBJ1-1; 8 nucleotides agree with TRBD1. CDR1 and CDR2 (germline): MGHDK, SYGVNS. CDR3 length: 14 amino acids. The V and J ends lost 3 bases and 4 bases, in that order; junction bases with no gene match: 4. In DNA form, the CDR3 reads TGTGCCAGCAGTGATCCAGACAGGGGCACTGAAGCTTTCTTT. This encodes CASSDPDRGTEAFF.